A selection of T cell receptor beta chains follows, all from one sample in a study of T-cell memory formation after mild COVID-19. From the 5' RACE reads, TCRdb called clonotypes with MiXCR, one entry per CDR3 protein. The table lists around 390,000 distinct CDR3 sequences, roughly 15% of them singletons, with roughly 21% in the top ten. Sequenced input: PBMCs or a T cell subset sorted from them (not recorded which). The source is a man aged 18 to 35 who had mild COVID-19 (a few samples of this study predate the infection). Cell type and time point are not known. Each CDR3 is given with its conserved first and last residue. D genes are given only for firm matches. Clone size is shown for a subset of rows, as once, few, many or a class of expanded clone.

clone_size,d_call,v_call,j_call,cdr3_aa
many,NA,TRBV7-2,TRBJ1-1,CASSSGGGTEAFF
NA,TRBD1,TRBV7-9,TRBJ2-3,CASSPGTGRQDTQYF
many,TRBD1,TRBV11-2,TRBJ2-7,CASSFGTAYEQYF
NA,NA,TRBV9,TRBJ2-3,CASSARPSTDTQYF
NA,TRBD1,TRBV5-1,TRBJ2-5,CASSLEVRTGRETQYF
NA,TRBD2,TRBV12-3/TRBV12-4,TRBJ2-7,CASSLQLAGSPYEQYF
NA,NA,TRBV27,TRBJ1-4,CASIIEGEKLFF
many,NA,TRBV10-3,TRBJ1-1,CATMTGDGYTEAFF
NA,TRBD1,TRBV7-6,TRBJ2-7,CASSSTDRSNEQYF
NA,NA,TRBV28,TRBJ2-5,CASSFRQVRLGETQYF
few,TRBD2,TRBV7-8,TRBJ2-1,CASSIGLGASNEQFF
few,NA,TRBV7-6,TRBJ2-5,CASSPRSPGVSQYF
NA,NA,TRBV2,TRBJ2-5,CASSEGFSSTYQETQYF